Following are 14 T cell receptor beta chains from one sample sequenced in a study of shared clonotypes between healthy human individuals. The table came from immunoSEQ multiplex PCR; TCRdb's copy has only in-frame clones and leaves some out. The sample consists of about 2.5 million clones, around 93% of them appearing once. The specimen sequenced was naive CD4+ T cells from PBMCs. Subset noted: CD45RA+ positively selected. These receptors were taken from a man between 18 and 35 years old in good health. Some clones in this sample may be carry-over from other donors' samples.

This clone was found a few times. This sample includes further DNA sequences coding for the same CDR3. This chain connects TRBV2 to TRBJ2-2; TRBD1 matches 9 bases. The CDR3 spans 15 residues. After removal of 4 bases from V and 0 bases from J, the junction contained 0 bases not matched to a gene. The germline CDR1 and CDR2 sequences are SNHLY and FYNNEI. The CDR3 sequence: CASSGQGANTGELFF. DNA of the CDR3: TGTGCCAGCAGTGGACAGGGGGCGAACACCGGGGAGCTGTTTTTT.

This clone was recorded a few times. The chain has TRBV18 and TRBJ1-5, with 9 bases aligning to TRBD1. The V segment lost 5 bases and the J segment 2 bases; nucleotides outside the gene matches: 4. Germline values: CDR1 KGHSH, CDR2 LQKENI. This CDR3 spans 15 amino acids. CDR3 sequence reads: CASSSGQGGNQPQHF. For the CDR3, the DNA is TGTGCCAGCTCATCGGGACAGGGCGGCAATCAGCCCCAGCATTTT.

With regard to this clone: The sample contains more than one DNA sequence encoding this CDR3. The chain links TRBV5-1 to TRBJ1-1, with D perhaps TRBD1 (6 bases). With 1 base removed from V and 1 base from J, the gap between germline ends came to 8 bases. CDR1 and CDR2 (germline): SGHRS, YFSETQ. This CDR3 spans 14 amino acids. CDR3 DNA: TGCGCCAGCAGCTTGCAGGGGTCGAACACTGAAGCTTTCTTT. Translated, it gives CASSLQGSNTEAFF.

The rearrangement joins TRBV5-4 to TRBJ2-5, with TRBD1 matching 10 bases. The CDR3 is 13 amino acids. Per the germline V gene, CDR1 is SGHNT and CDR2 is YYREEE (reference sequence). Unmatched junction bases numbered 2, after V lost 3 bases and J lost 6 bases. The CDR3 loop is CASSSDRGQTQYF. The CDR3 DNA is TGTGCCAGCAGCTCCGACAGGGGGCAGACCCAGTACTTC.

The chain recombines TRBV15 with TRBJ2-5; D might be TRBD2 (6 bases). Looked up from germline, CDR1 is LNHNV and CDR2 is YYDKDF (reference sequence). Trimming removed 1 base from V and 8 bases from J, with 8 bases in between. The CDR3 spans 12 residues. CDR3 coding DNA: TGTGCCACCAGCAGAGGCGGGACCACCCAGTACTTC. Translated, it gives CATSRGGTTQYF.

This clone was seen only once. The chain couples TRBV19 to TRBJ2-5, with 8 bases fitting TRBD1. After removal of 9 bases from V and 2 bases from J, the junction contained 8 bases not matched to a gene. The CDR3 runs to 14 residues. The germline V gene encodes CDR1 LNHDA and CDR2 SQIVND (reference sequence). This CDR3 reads CASRDRTLQETQYF. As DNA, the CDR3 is TGTGCCAGCCGGGACAGGACCTTACAAGAGACCCAGTACTTC.

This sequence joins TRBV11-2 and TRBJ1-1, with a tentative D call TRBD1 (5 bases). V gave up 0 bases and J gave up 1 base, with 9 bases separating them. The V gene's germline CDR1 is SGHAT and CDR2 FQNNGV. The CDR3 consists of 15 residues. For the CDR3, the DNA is TGTGCCAGCAGCTTAGATCTGGGGGGGAACACTGAAGCTTTCTTT. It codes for CASSLDLGGNTEAFF.

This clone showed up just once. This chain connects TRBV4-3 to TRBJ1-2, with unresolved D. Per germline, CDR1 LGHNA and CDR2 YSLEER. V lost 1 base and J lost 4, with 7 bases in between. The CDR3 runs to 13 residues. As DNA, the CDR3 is TGCGCCAGCAGCCAAGTCCGCGGCTATGGCTACACCTTC. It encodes CASSQVRGYGYTF.

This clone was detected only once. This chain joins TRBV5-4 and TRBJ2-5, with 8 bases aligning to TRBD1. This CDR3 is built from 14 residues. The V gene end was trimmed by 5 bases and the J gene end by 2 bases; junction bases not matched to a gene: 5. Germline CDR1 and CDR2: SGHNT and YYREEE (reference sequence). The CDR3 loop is CASRGQGLQETQYF. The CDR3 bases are TGTGCCAGCAGAGGACAGGGCCTTCAAGAGACCCAGTACTTC.

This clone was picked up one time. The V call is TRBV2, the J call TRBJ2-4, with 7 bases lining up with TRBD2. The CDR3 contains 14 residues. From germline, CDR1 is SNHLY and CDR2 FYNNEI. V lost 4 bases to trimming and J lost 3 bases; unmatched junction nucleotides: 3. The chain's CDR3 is CASSGGEGKNIQYF. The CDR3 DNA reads TGTGCCAGCAGTGGGGGGGAGGGCAAAAACATTCAGTACTTC.

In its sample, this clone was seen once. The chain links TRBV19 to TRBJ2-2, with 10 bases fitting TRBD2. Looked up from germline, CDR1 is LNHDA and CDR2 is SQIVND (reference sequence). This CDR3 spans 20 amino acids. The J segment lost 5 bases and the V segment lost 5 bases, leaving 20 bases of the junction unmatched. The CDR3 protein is CASSLSKGSGRAGGTGELFF. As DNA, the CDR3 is TGTGCCAGTAGTCTCTCGAAAGGGAGCGGGAGGGCCGGTGGGACCGGGGAGCTGTTTTTT. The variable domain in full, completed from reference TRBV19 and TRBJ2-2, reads DGGITQSPKYLFRKEGQNVTLSCEQNLNHDAMYWYRQDPGQGLRLIYYSQIVNDFQKGDIAEGYSVSREKKESFPLTVTSAQKNPTAFYLCASSLSKGSGRAGGTGELFFGEGSRLTVL.

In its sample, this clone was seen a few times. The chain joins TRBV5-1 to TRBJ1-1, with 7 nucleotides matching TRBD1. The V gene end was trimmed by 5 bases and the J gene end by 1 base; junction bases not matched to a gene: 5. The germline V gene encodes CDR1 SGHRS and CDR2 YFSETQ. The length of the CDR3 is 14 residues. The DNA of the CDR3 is TGCGCCAGCAGACAGGGACAGAGGAACACTGAAGCTTTCTTT. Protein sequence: CASRQGQRNTEAFF.

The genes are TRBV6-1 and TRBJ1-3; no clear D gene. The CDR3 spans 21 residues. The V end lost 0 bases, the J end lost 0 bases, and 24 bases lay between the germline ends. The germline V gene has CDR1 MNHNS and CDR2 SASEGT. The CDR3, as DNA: TGTGCCAGCAGTGAAGCGCGTTTGTTTTCGGCTTTCAAAAGCTCTGGAAACACCATATATTTT. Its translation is CASSEARLFSAFKSSGNTIYF.

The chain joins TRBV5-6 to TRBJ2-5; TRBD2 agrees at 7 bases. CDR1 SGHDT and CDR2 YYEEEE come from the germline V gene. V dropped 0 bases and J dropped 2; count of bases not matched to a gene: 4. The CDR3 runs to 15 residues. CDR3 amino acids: CASSLAPSGQETQYF. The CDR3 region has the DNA TGTGCCAGCAGCTTGGCTCCTAGCGGACAAGAGACCCAGTACTTC.